These T cell receptor beta chains were read from a single sample in a study of shared clonotypes between healthy human individuals. Measured with immunoSEQ multiplex PCR; TCRdb has only the in-frame clones, and not every one. The sample lists about 650,000 clones, around 95% occurring once. Material for sequencing was naive CD8+ T cells sorted from blood. These receptors all come from a woman aged 25-40 years in good health. Each CDR3 is given without its conserved first and last residue.

TRBV7-6	TRBJ2-1	ASSLLYLLAGGSHEQF
TRBV5-6	TRBJ2-1	ASSSDSETYNEQF
TRBV29-1	TRBJ1-2	SVRDRYYGYT
TRBV5-1	TRBJ1-1	ASSWALNTEAF
TRBV27	TRBJ1-1	ASSFQQGGTEAF
TRBV30	TRBJ2-2	AWGAGTGREFANTGELF
TRBV11-2	TRBJ2-7	ASSSRRGLMAYEQY
TRBV5-6	TRBJ2-1	ASSPLEGSGNEQF
TRBV29-1	TRBJ2-1	SVVPLGLATRNEQF
TRBV10-1	TRBJ2-1	ASSESSRGLF
TRBV19	TRBJ1-1	ASLGGTGKNTEAF
TRBV9	TRBJ1-1	ASSGGQGQAF
TRBV27	TRBJ2-5	ASSLYNEREETQY
TRBV28	TRBJ1-1	ASSLSRGNTEAF
TRBV28	TRBJ2-4	ASSPDRNIQY
TRBV27	TRBJ1-2	ASSPGTFGYGYT
TRBV7-9	TRBJ1-1	ASSSWTGRNTEAF
TRBV5-6	TRBJ2-7	ASSWGAGTPSYEQY
TRBV15	TRBJ2-1	ATSRRTEQF
TRBV28	NA	ASWDSSYEQY